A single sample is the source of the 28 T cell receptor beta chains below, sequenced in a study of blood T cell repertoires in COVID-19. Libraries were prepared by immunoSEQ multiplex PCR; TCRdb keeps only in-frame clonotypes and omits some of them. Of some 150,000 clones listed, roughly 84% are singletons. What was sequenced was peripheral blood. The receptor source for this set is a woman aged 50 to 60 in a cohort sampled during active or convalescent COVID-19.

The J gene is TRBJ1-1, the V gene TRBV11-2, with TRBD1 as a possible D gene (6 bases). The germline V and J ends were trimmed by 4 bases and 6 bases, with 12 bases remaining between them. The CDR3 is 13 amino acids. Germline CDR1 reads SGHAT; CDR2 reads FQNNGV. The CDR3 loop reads CASSSDSFAEAFF. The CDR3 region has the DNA TGTGCCAGCAGCTCGGACAGTTTCGCTGAAGCTTTCTTT.

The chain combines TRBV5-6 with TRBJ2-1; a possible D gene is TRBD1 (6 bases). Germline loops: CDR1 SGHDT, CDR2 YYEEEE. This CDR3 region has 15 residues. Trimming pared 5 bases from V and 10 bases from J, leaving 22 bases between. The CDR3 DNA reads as TGTGCCAGCAGTGCGCCCTTTACAGGGCTAAGGGAGCAGTTCTTC. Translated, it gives CASSAPFTGLREQFF.

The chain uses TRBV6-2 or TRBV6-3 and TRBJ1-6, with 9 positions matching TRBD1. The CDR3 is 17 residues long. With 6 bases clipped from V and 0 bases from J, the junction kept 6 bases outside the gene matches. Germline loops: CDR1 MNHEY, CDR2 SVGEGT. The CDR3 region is CASSPGQGSSYNSPLHF. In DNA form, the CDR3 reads TGTGCCAGCAGCCCCGGACAGGGGAGCTCCTATAATTCACCCCTCCACTTT.

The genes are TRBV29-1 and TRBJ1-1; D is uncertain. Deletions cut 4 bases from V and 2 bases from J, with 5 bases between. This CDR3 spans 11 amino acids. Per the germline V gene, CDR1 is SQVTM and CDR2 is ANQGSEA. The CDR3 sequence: CSVVANTEAFF. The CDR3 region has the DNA TGCAGCGTTGTAGCAAACACTGAAGCTTTCTTT. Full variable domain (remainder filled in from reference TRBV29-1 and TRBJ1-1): SAVISQKPSRDICQRGTSLTIQCQVDSQVTMMFWYRQQPGQSLTLIATANQGSEATYESGFVIDKFPISRPNLTFSTLTVSNMSPEDSSIYLCSVVANTEAFFGQGTRLTVV.

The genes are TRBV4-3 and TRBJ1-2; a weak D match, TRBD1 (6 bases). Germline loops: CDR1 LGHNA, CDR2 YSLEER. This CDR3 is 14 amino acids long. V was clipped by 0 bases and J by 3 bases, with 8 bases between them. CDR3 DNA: TGCGCCAGCAGCCAAGAGCAGGGGTACTATGGCTACACCTTC. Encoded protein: CASSQEQGYYGYTF.

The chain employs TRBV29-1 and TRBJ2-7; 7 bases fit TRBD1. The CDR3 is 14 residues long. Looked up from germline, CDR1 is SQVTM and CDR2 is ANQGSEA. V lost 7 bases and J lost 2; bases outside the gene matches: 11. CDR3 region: CSASRQGAAYEQYF. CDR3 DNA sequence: TGCAGCGCGTCGAGACAGGGAGCAGCCTACGAGCAGTACTTC.

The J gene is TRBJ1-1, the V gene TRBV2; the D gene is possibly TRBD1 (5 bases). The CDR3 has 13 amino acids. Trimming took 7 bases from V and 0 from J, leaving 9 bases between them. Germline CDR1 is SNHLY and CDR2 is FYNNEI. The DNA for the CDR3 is TGTGCCAGCACCATGACAGTGAACACTGAAGCTTTCTTT. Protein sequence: CASTMTVNTEAFF.

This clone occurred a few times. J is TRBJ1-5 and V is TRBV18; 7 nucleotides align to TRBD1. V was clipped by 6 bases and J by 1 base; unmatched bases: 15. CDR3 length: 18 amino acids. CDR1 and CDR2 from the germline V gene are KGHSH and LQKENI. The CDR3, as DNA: TGTGCCAGCTCGTCCCTGGGACGGGGACAGAGGAGCAATCAGCCCCAGCATTTT. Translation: CASSSLGRGQRSNQPQHF.

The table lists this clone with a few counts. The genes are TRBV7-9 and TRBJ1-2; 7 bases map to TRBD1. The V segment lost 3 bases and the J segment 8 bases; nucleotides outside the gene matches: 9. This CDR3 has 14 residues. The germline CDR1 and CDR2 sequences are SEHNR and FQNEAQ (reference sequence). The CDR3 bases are TGTGCCAGCAGCTTCGACACAGGGGTTGCGGGCTACACCTTC. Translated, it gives CASSFDTGVAGYTF.

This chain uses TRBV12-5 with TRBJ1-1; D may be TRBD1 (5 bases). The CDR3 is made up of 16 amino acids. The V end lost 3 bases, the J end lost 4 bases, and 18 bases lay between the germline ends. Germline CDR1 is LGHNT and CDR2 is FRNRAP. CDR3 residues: CASGLGSGRVPTEAFF. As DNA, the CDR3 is TGTGCTAGTGGTTTAGGGTCGGGCAGGGTGCCCACTGAAGCTTTCTTT.

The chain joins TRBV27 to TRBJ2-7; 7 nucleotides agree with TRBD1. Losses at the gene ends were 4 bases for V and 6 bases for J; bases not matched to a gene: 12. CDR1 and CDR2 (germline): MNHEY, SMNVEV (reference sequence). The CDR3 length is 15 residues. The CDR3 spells CASSYRGPMDIEQYF. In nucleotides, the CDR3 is TGTGCCAGCAGTTACAGGGGACCTATGGATATCGAGCAGTACTTC.

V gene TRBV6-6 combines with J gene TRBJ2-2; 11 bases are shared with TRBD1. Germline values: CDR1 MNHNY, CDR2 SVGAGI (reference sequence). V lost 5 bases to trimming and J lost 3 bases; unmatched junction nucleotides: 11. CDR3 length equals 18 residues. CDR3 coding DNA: TGTGCCAGCAGTCCCTACCGGGACAGGGGGGCGTACACCGGGGAGCTGTTTTTT. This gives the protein CASSPYRDRGAYTGELFF.

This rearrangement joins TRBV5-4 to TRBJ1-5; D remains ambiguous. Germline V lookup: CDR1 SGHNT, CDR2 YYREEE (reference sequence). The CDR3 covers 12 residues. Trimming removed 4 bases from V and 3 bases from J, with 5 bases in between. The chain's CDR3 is CASSRDNQPQHF. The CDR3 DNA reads TGTGCCAGCAGCCGAGACAATCAGCCCCAGCATTTT.

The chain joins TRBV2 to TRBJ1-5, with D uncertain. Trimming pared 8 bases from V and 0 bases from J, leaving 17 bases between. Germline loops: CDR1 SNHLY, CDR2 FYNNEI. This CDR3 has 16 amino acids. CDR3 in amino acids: CASSPEGSLSNQPQHF. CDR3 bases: TGTGCCAGCTCTCCGGAGGGCTCACTTAGCAATCAGCCCCAGCATTTT.

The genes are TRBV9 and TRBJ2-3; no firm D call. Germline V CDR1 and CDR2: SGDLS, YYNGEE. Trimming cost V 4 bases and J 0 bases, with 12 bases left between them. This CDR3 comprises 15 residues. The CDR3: CASSRLSTSTDTQYF. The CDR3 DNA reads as TGTGCCAGCAGCCGCTTGAGTACTAGCACAGATACGCAGTATTTT.

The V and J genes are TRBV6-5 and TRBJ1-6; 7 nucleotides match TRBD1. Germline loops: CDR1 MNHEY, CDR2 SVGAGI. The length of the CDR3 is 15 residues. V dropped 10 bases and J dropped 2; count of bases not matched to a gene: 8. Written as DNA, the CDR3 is TGTGCCATTGCGACAGGGATGCCCTATAATTCACCCCTCCACTTT. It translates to CAIATGMPYNSPLHF.

The CDR3 here is CASSSPIAEAFF. For the CDR3, the DNA is TGTGCCAGCAGTTCCCCTATTGCTGAAGCTTTCTTT. The chain carries TRBV28 and TRBJ1-1, with D unclear. Trimming pared 4 bases from V and 6 bases from J, leaving 9 bases between. Per germline, CDR1 MDHEN and CDR2 SYDVKM. The CDR3 is 12 residues long.

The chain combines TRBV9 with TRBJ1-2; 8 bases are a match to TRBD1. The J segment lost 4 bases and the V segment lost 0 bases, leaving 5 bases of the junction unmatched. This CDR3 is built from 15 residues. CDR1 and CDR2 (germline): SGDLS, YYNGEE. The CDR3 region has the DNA TGTGCCAGCAGCGTAGTTGGACAGGGAGGCTATGGCTACACCTTC. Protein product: CASSVVGQGGYGYTF. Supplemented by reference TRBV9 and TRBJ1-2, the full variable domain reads DSGVTQTPKHLITATGQRVTLRCSPRSGDLSVYWYQQSLDQGLQFLIQYYNGEERAKGNILERFSAQQFPDLHSELNLSSLELGDSALYFCASSVVGQGGYGYTFGSGTRLTVV.

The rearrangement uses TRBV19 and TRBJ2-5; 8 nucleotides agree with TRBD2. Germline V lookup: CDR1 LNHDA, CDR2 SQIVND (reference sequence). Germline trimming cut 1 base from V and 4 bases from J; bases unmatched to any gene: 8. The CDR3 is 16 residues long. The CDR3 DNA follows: TGTGCCAGTAGTATAGTCGCGGGGGGCGGAGGAGAGACCCAGTACTTC. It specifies CASSIVAGGGGETQYF.

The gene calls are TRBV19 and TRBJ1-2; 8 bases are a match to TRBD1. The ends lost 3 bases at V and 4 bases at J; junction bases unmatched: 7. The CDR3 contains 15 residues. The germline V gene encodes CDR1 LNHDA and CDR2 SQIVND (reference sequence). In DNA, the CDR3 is TGTGCCAGTAGTATCATTGAGACAGGGGCCTATGGCTACACCTTC. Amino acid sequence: CASSIIETGAYGYTF.

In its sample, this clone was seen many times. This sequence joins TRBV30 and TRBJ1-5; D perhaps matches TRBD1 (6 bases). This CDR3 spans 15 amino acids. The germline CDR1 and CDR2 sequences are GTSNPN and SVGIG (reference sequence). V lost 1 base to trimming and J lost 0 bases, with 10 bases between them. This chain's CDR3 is CAWSAGHNSNQPQHF. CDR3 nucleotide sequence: TGTGCCTGGAGTGCGGGACACAATAGCAATCAGCCCCAGCATTTT. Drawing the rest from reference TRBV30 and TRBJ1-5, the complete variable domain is SQTIHQWPATLVQPVGSPLSLECTVEGTSNPNLYWYRQAAGRGLQLLFYSVGIGQISSEVPQNLSASRPQDRQFILSSKKLLLSDSGFYLCAWSAGHNSNQPQHFGDGTRLSIL.

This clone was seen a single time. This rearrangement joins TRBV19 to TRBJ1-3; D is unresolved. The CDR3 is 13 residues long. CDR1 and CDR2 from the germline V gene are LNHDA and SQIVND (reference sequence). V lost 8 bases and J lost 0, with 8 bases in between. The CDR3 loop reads CASAQYSGNTIYF. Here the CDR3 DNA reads TGTGCCAGTGCTCAGTACTCTGGAAACACCATATATTTT.

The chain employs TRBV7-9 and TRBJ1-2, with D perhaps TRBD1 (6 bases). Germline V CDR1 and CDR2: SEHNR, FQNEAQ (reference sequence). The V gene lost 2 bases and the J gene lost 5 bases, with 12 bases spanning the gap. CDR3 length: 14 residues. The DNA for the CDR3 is TGTGCCAGCAGCTTATACAACAGGGAATATGGCTACACCTTC. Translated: CASSLYNREYGYTF. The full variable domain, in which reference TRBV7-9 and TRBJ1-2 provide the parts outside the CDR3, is DTGVSQNPRHKITKRGQNVTFRCDPISEHNRLYWYRQTLGQGPEFLTYFQNEAQLEKSRLLSDRFSAERPKGSFSTLEIQRTEQGDSAMYLCASSLYNREYGYTFGSGTRLTVV.

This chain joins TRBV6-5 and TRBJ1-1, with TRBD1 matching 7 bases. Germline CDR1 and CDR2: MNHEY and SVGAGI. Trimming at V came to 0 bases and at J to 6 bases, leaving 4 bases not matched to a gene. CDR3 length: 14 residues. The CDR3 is CASSYSTGQAEAFF. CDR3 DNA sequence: TGTGCCAGCAGTTACTCGACCGGACAGGCTGAAGCTTTCTTT.

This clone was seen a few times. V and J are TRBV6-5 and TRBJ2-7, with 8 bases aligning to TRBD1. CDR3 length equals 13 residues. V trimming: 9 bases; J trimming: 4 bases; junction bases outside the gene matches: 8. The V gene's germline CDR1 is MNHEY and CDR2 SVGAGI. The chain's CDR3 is CASSAGGGYEQYF. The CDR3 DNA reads TGTGCCAGTTCGGCAGGGGGCGGGTACGAGCAGTACTTC.

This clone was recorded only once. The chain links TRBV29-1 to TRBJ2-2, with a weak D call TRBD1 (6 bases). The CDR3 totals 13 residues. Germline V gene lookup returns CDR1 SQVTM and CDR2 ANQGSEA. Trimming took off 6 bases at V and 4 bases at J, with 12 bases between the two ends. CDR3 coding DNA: TGCAGCGTGAAGACAGGCACCACCGGGGAGCTGTTTTTT. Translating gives CSVKTGTTGELFF.

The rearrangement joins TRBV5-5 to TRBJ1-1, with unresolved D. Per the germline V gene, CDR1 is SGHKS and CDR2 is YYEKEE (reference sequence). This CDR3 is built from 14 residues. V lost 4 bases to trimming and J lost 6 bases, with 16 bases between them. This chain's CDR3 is CASSPVREEAEAFF. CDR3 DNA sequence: TGTGCCAGCAGCCCCGTTAGGGAGGAGGCTGAAGCTTTCTTT.

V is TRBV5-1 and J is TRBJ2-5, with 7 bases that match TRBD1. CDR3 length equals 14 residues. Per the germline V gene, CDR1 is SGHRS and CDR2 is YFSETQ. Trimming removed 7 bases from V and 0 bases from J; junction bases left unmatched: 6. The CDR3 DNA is TGCGCCAGCTCCCCGGGACAGCACCAAGAGACCCAGTACTTC. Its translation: CASSPGQHQETQYF.